These 29 T cell receptor beta chains were all obtained from the same sample, sequenced in a study of OX40 agonist ivuxolimab in advanced cancers. This table comes from immunoSEQ multiplex PCR, and its TCRdb copy is limited to in-frame clones, with some not included. Seen here are about 83,000 clones, 75% to 95% observed once, and the top ten hold 8.4%. Sequencing used CD4+ or CD8+ T cells sorted from blood, obtained in a trial of the OX40 agonist ivuxolimab. These TCRs come from an adult with an advanced solid tumor such as melanoma, head and neck, liver or kidney cancer.

J is TRBJ2-1 and V is TRBV6-5; 7 bases match TRBD1. Trimming cost V 8 bases and J 7 bases; bases outside gene matches: 8. Per germline, CDR1 MNHEY and CDR2 SVGAGI. CDR3 length: 13 residues. The CDR3 DNA reads TGTGCCAGCCTTCAGACAGGGCAGAATGAGCAGTTCTTC. It yields the protein CASLQTGQNEQFF.

The chain employs TRBV2 and TRBJ2-1, with 10 positions matching TRBD2. The trim removed 2 bases at V and 4 bases at J, leaving 2 bases unmatched. Germline V gene data show CDR1 as SNHLY and CDR2 as FYNNEI. The CDR3 runs 15 residues. CDR3 nucleotides: TGTGCCAGCAGTGAAACTAGCGGGGAATACAATGAGCAGTTCTTC. This sequence encodes CASSETSGEYNEQFF.

The sample holds one count of this clone. The V gene is TRBV6-5, the J gene TRBJ2-5, with D possibly TRBD1 on 5 matching bases. CDR1 MNHEY and CDR2 SVGAGI come from the germline V gene. The CDR3 runs to 13 residues. Trimming pared 2 bases from V and 9 bases from J, leaving 13 bases between. CDR3 in DNA: TGTGCCAGCAGTTACGGGGCAGGGCTGGCCCAGTACTTC. Its translation is CASSYGAGLAQYF.

The V gene is TRBV28, the J gene TRBJ2-5; D possibly corresponds to TRBD1 (5 bases). CDR1 and CDR2 from the germline V gene are MDHEN and SYDVKM. The CDR3 is 13 amino acids. The V end was cut by 1 base, the J end by 5 bases, with 8 bases between. The CDR3 DNA follows: TGTGCCAGCAGTTTATCAGGGCTGGAGACCCAGTACTTC. Residues: CASSLSGLETQYF.

This clone was observed once. DNA of the CDR3: TGTGCAAGTCGCTCCTCAGGTGAAAAACTGTTTTTT. Its protein product is CASRSSGEKLFF. The V call is TRBV12-2, the J call TRBJ1-4; TRBD1, the D gene given by the table, was not confirmed from the DNA. TRBV12-2 corresponds to a pseudogene. This CDR3 has 12 amino acids.

The V and J genes are TRBV27 and TRBJ2-1; no reliable D call. V lost 5 bases to trimming and J lost 5 bases, with 4 bases between them. Germline CDR1 reads MNHEY; CDR2 reads SMNVEV (reference sequence). The CDR3 loop spans 11 amino acids. In nucleotides, the CDR3 is TGTGCCAGCAGTGGGAACAATGAGCAGTTCTTC. Protein product: CASSGNNEQFF.

V usage is TRBV11-2 and J usage is TRBJ2-7; D is uncertain. With 4 bases removed from V and 4 bases from J, the gap between germline ends came to 5 bases. Germline V gene sequence: CDR1 SGHAT, CDR2 FQNNGV. This CDR3 has 11 residues. The CDR3 nucleotides read TGTGCCAGCAGCTCCGTATACGAGCAGTACTTC. This codes for CASSSVYEQYF.

V usage is TRBV30 and J usage is TRBJ2-5; D gene unclear. The CDR3 has 14 amino acids. Germline V gives CDR1 GTSNPN, CDR2 SVGIG (reference sequence). V was pared by 0 bases and J by 1 base, with 9 bases between. CDR3 sequence reads: CAWSVRSGQETQYF. For the CDR3, the DNA is TGTGCCTGGAGTGTAAGATCTGGCCAAGAGACCCAGTACTTC.

This chain uses TRBV9 with TRBJ2-1; D is possibly TRBD2 (6 bases). CDR1 and CDR2 from the germline V gene are SGDLS and YYNGEE. V lost 4 bases and J 8 bases, leaving 13 bases between the germline ends. The CDR3 is 13 residues long. This CDR3 is CASSSTSLDEQFF. DNA for the CDR3: TGTGCCAGCAGCTCAACTAGCTTGGATGAGCAGTTCTTC.

The chain carries TRBV11-3 and TRBJ2-3; possibly TRBD1 for D (5 bases). This CDR3 is built from 18 residues. The germline V and J ends were trimmed by 5 bases and 1 base, with 22 bases remaining between them. Germline V gene sequence: CDR1 SGHNT, CDR2 YENEEA. As DNA, the CDR3 is TGTGCCAGCAGCCACTTTAGGGGCAGGGTCCCGCGCACAGATACGCAGTATTTT. Its protein product is CASSHFRGRVPRTDTQYF.

This clone was seen only once. CDR3: CASSPTWSWRQETQYF. CDR3 bases: TGTGCCAGCAGTCCGACCTGGAGCTGGAGACAAGAGACCCAGTACTTC. The chain employs TRBV27 and TRBJ2-5; D gene ambiguous. There are 16 residues in the CDR3. V gave up 5 bases and J gave up 2 bases, with 18 bases separating them. Germline values: CDR1 MNHEY, CDR2 SMNVEV (reference sequence).

CDR3 sequence reads: CASSLRRVATEAFF. The DNA for the CDR3 is TGTGCCAGCAGTTTGCGCAGGGTCGCCACTGAAGCTTTCTTT. The chain uses TRBV27 and TRBJ1-1, with a weak D call TRBD1 (5 bases). The CDR3 runs 14 residues. V was pared by 3 bases and J by 4 bases, with 12 bases between. CDR1 and CDR2 from the germline V gene are MNHEY and SMNVEV (reference sequence).

The J gene is TRBJ2-7, the V gene TRBV6-5, with 7 positions matching TRBD2. This CDR3 comprises 14 residues. Per germline, CDR1 MNHEY and CDR2 SVGAGI. V dropped 3 bases and J dropped 2; count of bases not matched to a gene: 4. The CDR3 sequence is CASSYGGEAYEQYF. The DNA of the CDR3 is TGTGCCAGCAGTTATGGGGGGGAGGCCTACGAGCAGTACTTC.

The CDR3 protein is CAWSWEETQYF. The CDR3 coding sequence is TGTGCCTGGAGTTGGGAAGAGACCCAGTACTTC. The rearrangement joins TRBV30 to TRBJ2-5, with no clear D. The CDR3 is 11 residues long. The germline V and J ends were trimmed by 2 bases and 3 bases, with 4 bases remaining between them. Germline loops: CDR1 GTSNPN, CDR2 SVGIG (reference sequence). The whole variable domain, filled in from reference TRBV30 and TRBJ2-5, reads SQTIHQWPATLVQPVGSPLSLECTVEGTSNPNLYWYRQAAGRGLQLLFYSVGIGQISSEVPQNLSASRPQDRQFILSSKKLLLSDSGFYLCAWSWEETQYFGPGTRLLVL.

The rearrangement joins TRBV28 to TRBJ1-4; D is undetermined. Germline-derived CDR1 and CDR2 are MDHEN and SYDVKM. The V end was cut by 6 bases, the J end by 8 bases, with 13 bases between. The CDR3 has 13 residues. CDR3 nucleotides: TGTGCCAGCAGCTTGACCGGTAGGGAAAAACTGTTTTTT. It is translated as CASSLTGREKLFF.

This clone is a singleton in its sample. The chain recombines TRBV27 with TRBJ1-5, with no clear D. Trimming left V 3 bases short and J 1 base short, with 7 bases between. The germline V gene encodes CDR1 MNHEY and CDR2 SMNVEV (reference sequence). The CDR3 sequence is 14 residues long. The CDR3 sequence is CASSFVGSNQPQHF. In DNA, the CDR3 is TGTGCCAGCAGTTTTGTGGGGAGCAATCAGCCCCAGCATTTT.

V usage is TRBV7-9 and J usage is TRBJ2-2; D unresolved. Germline values: CDR1 SEHNR, CDR2 FQNEAQ (reference sequence). CDR3 length: 11 residues. The V and J ends lost 4 bases and 5 bases respectively, with 2 bases between them. CDR3 coding DNA: TGTGCCAGCAGCTCGACCGGGGAGCTGTTTTTT. Protein: CASSSTGELFF.

This clone was recorded once. For the CDR3, the DNA is TGTGCCAGCAGTTACTCGACAGGGGGCAACAATGAGCAGTTCTTC. As protein: CASSYSTGGNNEQFF. This sequence joins TRBV6-5 and TRBJ2-1; 10 bases are a match to TRBD1. V lost 0 bases and J lost 5; bases outside the gene matches: 1. The CDR3 spans 15 residues. Germline CDR1 MNHEY, CDR2 SVGAGI.

V and J are TRBV28 and TRBJ1-1, with D maybe TRBD1 (5 bases). The CDR3 runs 12 residues. V was shortened by 8 bases and J by 4 bases, with 11 bases between the two germline ends. Per germline, CDR1 MDHEN and CDR2 SYDVKM. CDR3 sequence reads: CASVGVPTEAFF. Here the CDR3 DNA reads TGTGCCAGCGTAGGGGTGCCCACTGAAGCTTTCTTT.

This rearrangement joins TRBV4-1 to TRBJ1-5; possibly TRBD1 for D (5 bases). Deletions cut 4 bases from V and 7 bases from J, with 20 bases between. Germline V gene data show CDR1 as MGHRA and CDR2 as YSYEKL. The CDR3 covers 16 residues. This CDR3 reads CASSLLYRKSDQPQHF. The CDR3 DNA sequence: TGCGCCAGCAGCCTCTTGTACAGGAAGTCGGACCAGCCCCAGCATTTT.

The chain has TRBV6-5 and TRBJ2-2; D is uncertain. The V end lost 1 base, the J end lost 5 bases, and 8 bases lay between the germline ends. CDR1 is MNHEY, CDR2 SVGAGI, per germline. The CDR3 has 14 amino acids. The chain's CDR3 is CASSYYMGTGELFF. The CDR3 DNA follows: TGTGCCAGCAGTTACTACATGGGGACCGGGGAGCTGTTTTTT.

The chain employs TRBV6-6 and TRBJ2-1, with 7 positions matching TRBD1. Germline V gives CDR1 MNHNY, CDR2 SVGAGI (reference sequence). Trimming removed 6 bases from V and 6 bases from J; junction bases left unmatched: 8. This CDR3 spans 14 amino acids. CDR3 in amino acids: CASRTGARGNEQFF. CDR3 nucleotides: TGTGCCAGCAGAACAGGGGCGAGGGGCAATGAGCAGTTCTTC.

This chain joins TRBV27 and TRBJ1-2; D gene ambiguous. In germline, CDR1 is MNHEY, CDR2 SMNVEV (reference sequence). This CDR3 region has 15 residues. V lost 0 bases, J lost 0 bases, and 8 bases lay in between. The DNA of the CDR3 is TGTGCCAGCAGTTTATCCGCAGATACTAACTATGGCTACACCTTC. Translation gives CASSLSADTNYGYTF.

This chain joins TRBV9 and TRBJ2-4; D remains ambiguous. The V gene lost 3 bases and the J gene lost 7 bases, with 5 bases spanning the gap. Per the germline V gene, CDR1 is SGDLS and CDR2 is YYNGEE. The CDR3 is 11 residues long. The CDR3, as DNA: TGTGCCAGCAGCGGTGAGAACATTCAGTACTTC. This encodes CASSGENIQYF.

The chain uses TRBV19 and TRBJ2-3, with D possibly TRBD2 on 5 matching bases. CDR3 length: 14 residues. The V end was cut by 5 bases, the J end by 2 bases, with 11 bases between. Germline V gives CDR1 LNHDA, CDR2 SQIVND (reference sequence). CDR3 sequence: CASSRGGLTDTQYF. The CDR3 region has the DNA TGTGCCAGTAGTCGAGGAGGACTCACAGATACGCAGTATTTT.

V usage is TRBV4-2 and J usage is TRBJ2-7, with 11 nucleotides matching TRBD2. Germline CDR1 and CDR2: LGHNA and YNFKEQ. The junction had 8 bases not matched to a gene; V was cut back by 3 bases and J by 4 bases. The CDR3 has 16 residues. This CDR3 reads CASSQFSGGALYEQYF. The CDR3, as DNA: TGTGCCAGCAGCCAGTTTAGCGGGGGGGCCTTATACGAGCAGTACTTC.

The genes are TRBV30 and TRBJ2-1; TRBD2 is a possible D gene (6 bases). The CDR3 is 14 amino acids. CDR1 is GTSNPN, CDR2 SVGIG, per germline (reference sequence). V was cut by 4 bases and J by 9 bases, with 19 bases left in between. The CDR3 region has the DNA TGTGCCTGGACGCTGGGGACTGGGACGGGTGAGCAGTTCTTC. This gives the protein CAWTLGTGTGEQFF.

This chain links TRBV6-1 with TRBJ1-3; the D gene is possibly TRBD1 (6 bases). CDR1 and CDR2 from the germline V gene are MNHNS and SASEGT. This CDR3 is 16 amino acids long. Between the trimmed V and J ends, which lost 4 bases and 1 base, there was a span of 14 bases. DNA of the CDR3: TGTGCCAGCAGTGTATACAGGGAGTTTTCTGGAAACACCATATATTTT. Amino acid sequence: CASSVYREFSGNTIYF.

The J gene is TRBJ1-1, the V gene TRBV4-3, with D unresolved. The V end lost 5 bases, the J end lost 4 bases, and 14 bases lay between the germline ends. The V gene's germline CDR1 is LGHNA and CDR2 YSLEER. The CDR3 sequence is 14 residues long. CDR3 region: CASSGSGLGTEAFF. The CDR3, as DNA: TGCGCCAGCAGCGGATCAGGTCTCGGCACTGAAGCTTTCTTT.